Included here is one TCR beta chain sequence, with context. The CDR3 runs 15 residues. V lost 3 bases to trimming and J lost 2 bases; unmatched junction nucleotides: 3. Germline V CDR1 and CDR2: SNHLY, FYNNEI. This entry belongs to a study of blood T cell repertoires in COVID-19. Background on the study: Samples of COVID-19 (acute and convalescent) were obtained from the United States, Italy and Spain. Sources were T cells, B-cell-depleted T cells, or PBMCs; the material itself was cDNA or gDNA.

Under the authors' procedure: Quantification of nucleated cells was approximated via reference gene primer amplification. The repertoire was sequenced with immunoSEQ multiplex PCR; TCRdb's copy has only in-frame clones and lacks some. The DNA gave D and trimming, while V, J and clone size come from that table. The sample holds 85,000 to 120,000 clones, 75% to 90% seen once. The sequenced material came from peripheral blood. This sequence originates from a woman between 45 and 65 years old with COVID-19, enrolled during active disease. This chain connects TRBV2 to TRBJ2-1, with 8 bases identical to TRBD1. Here the CDR3 DNA reads TGTGCCAGCAGTGACGGACAGGGACCCTACAATGAGCAGTTCTTC. It encodes CASSDGQGPYNEQFF.